The rows below give T cell receptor beta chains drawn from one sample of a study of T cell repertoires in cytomegalovirus infection. TCRdb reprocessed the reads with MiXCR, giving one entry per CDR3 protein. The data contain about 360,000 distinct CDR3 sequences, around 18% of them singletons. Sequenced sample: PBMCs. All receptors come from a human donor in good health (CMV status not recorded). Some clones in this sample may be carry-over from other donors' samples. Both conserved end residues are part of each CDR3. The D gene is left open where the match is weak. Clone size is shown for a subset of rows, as once, few, many or a class of expanded clone.

d_gene: .; j_gene: TRBJ2-1; abundance: .; len: 16; v_gene: TRBV7-6; CDR3nt: TGTGCCAGCAGCACTAGTCAGGGGCCTTCCTACAATGAGCAGTTCTTC; CDR3aa: CASSTSQGPSYNEQFF
d_gene: .; j_gene: TRBJ1-2; abundance: .; len: 14; v_gene: TRBV7-9; CDR3nt: TGTGCCAGCAGCACCTCAGGCCCCGCCTATGGCTACACCTTC; CDR3aa: CASSTSGPAYGYTF
d_gene: TRBD1; j_gene: TRBJ2-5; abundance: few; len: 15; v_gene: TRBV11-2; CDR3nt: TGTGCCAGCAGCTTCGACAGGGGGCCTCCGTATGCCCAGTACTTC; CDR3aa: CASSFDRGPPYAQYF
d_gene: .; j_gene: TRBJ2-6; abundance: many; len: 16; v_gene: TRBV7-2; CDR3nt: TGTGCCAGCAGCCAACAGGGCTTCTCGGGGGCCAACGTCCTGACTTTC; CDR3aa: CASSQQGFSGANVLTF
d_gene: TRBD1; j_gene: TRBJ2-7; abundance: few; len: 17; v_gene: TRBV6-2/TRBV6-3; CDR3nt: TGTGCCAGCAGTTACTCGAAGGGGCAGGGGGCCCCCTACGAGCAGTACTTC; CDR3aa: CASSYSKGQGAPYEQYF
d_gene: TRBD2; j_gene: TRBJ2-1; abundance: few; len: 15; v_gene: TRBV20-1; CDR3nt: TGCAGTGCTAGAGACGGGACTAGCGGCCTGGGGGAGCAGTTCTTC; CDR3aa: CSARDGTSGLGEQFF
d_gene: .; j_gene: TRBJ1-5; abundance: many; len: 13; v_gene: TRBV28; CDR3nt: TGTGCCAGCAGTACGGACGGTCTCAGGCCCCAGCATTTT; CDR3aa: CASSTDGLRPQHF
d_gene: TRBD1; j_gene: TRBJ2-2; abundance: few; len: 16; v_gene: TRBV7-2; CDR3nt: TGTGCCAGCAGCGGACCCGGGACAGAGGACACCGGGGAGCTGTTTTTT; CDR3aa: CASSGPGTEDTGELFF
d_gene: TRBD2; j_gene: TRBJ2-5; abundance: many; len: 17; v_gene: TRBV7-8; CDR3nt: TGTGCCAGCAGCACCGGGACTAGCGGGAGGAAGGAAGAGACCCAGTACTTC; CDR3aa: CASSTGTSGRKEETQYF
d_gene: TRBD1; j_gene: TRBJ1-2; abundance: few; len: 16; v_gene: TRBV7-3; CDR3nt: TGTGCCAGCAGCTTAGCCAAGACAGGGAGGGAGCATGGCTACACCTTC; CDR3aa: CASSLAKTGREHGYTF
d_gene: .; j_gene: TRBJ2-7; abundance: few; len: 15; v_gene: TRBV18; CDR3nt: TGTGCCAGCTCACCCCAGGGGTGGTCTACCCACGAGCAGTACTTC; CDR3aa: CASSPQGWSTHEQYF
d_gene: TRBD1; j_gene: TRBJ1-1; abundance: many; len: 13; v_gene: TRBV7-2; CDR3nt: TGTGCCAGCAGCTTAGACAGGACAGGGAGGACTTTCTTT; CDR3aa: CASSLDRTGRTFF
d_gene: .; j_gene: TRBJ1-2; abundance: few; len: 15; v_gene: TRBV12-3/TRBV12-4; CDR3nt: TGTGCCAGCAGTTTTGAGATTGTCTCTAACTATGGCTACACCTTC; CDR3aa: CASSFEIVSNYGYTF
d_gene: .; j_gene: TRBJ2-1; abundance: many; len: 16; v_gene: TRBV7-2; CDR3nt: TGTGCCAGCAGCTTTGTTGAGGGGCTAAGTGGCAATGAGCAGTTCTTC; CDR3aa: CASSFVEGLSGNEQFF
d_gene: TRBD1; j_gene: TRBJ2-7; abundance: .; len: 14; v_gene: TRBV28; CDR3nt: TGTGCCAGCAGTTGGGGACAGGGTCACTACGAGCAGTACTTC; CDR3aa: CASSWGQGHYEQYF
d_gene: TRBD2; j_gene: TRBJ2-7; abundance: few; len: 16; v_gene: TRBV7-2; CDR3nt: TGTGCCAGCAGCCGGGGACTAGCGGAGGGCGACTACGAGCAGTACTTC; CDR3aa: CASSRGLAEGDYEQYF
d_gene: .; j_gene: TRBJ1-2; abundance: .; len: 14; v_gene: TRBV7-8; CDR3nt: TGTGCCAGCAGCTTAGCCGGATGGTCTTGGGGCTACACCTTC; CDR3aa: CASSLAGWSWGYTF
d_gene: TRBD1; j_gene: TRBJ2-1; abundance: few; len: 15; v_gene: TRBV20-1; CDR3nt: TGCAGTGCTAGGGTCCTAGGGGGCGCTTACAATGAGCAGTTCTTC; CDR3aa: CSARVLGGAYNEQFF
d_gene: .; j_gene: TRBJ2-3; abundance: few; len: 14; v_gene: TRBV7-6; CDR3nt: TGTGCCAGCAGCTCGACGACTGACACAGATACGCAGTATTTT; CDR3aa: CASSSTTDTDTQYF
d_gene: .; j_gene: TRBJ2-1; abundance: many; len: 13; v_gene: TRBV7-6; CDR3nt: TGTGCCAGCAGCCGCACACAGGTGAATGAGCAGTTCTTC; CDR3aa: CASSRTQVNEQFF
d_gene: .; j_gene: TRBJ2-1; abundance: .; len: 17; v_gene: TRBV11-2; CDR3nt: TGTGCCAGCAGCCTTGTCTCGGGAGCAAATACATACAATGAGCAGTTCTTC; CDR3aa: CASSLVSGANTYNEQFF
d_gene: .; j_gene: TRBJ2-3; abundance: .; len: 13; v_gene: TRBV7-7; CDR3nt: TGTGCCAGCAGCTCGACAGGGAGGGATACGCAGTATTTT; CDR3aa: CASSSTGRDTQYF
d_gene: .; j_gene: TRBJ2-7; abundance: few; len: 12; v_gene: TRBV24-1; CDR3nt: TGTGCCACCAGTGCCGGGGGCTACGAGCAGTACTTC; CDR3aa: CATSAGGYEQYF
d_gene: TRBD2; j_gene: TRBJ2-7; abundance: few; len: 12; v_gene: TRBV10-3; CDR3nt: TGTGCCATCATCACCGGGAGGAACGAGCAGTACTTC; CDR3aa: CAIITGRNEQYF
d_gene: .; j_gene: TRBJ1-1; abundance: few; len: 12; v_gene: TRBV7-9; CDR3nt: TGTGCCAGCGGGGGCCCCAACACTGAAGCTTTCTTT; CDR3aa: CASGGPNTEAFF
d_gene: TRBD2; j_gene: TRBJ2-1; abundance: .; len: 15; v_gene: TRBV4-2; CDR3nt: TGTGCCAGCAGCCGCGGGGGGGCCTCCTACAATGAGCAGTTCTTC; CDR3aa: CASSRGGASYNEQFF
d_gene: .; j_gene: TRBJ1-1; abundance: many; len: 14; v_gene: TRBV12-3/TRBV12-4; CDR3nt: TGTGCCAGCACCAGACGGTATTTGAACACTGAAGCTTTCTTT; CDR3aa: CASTRRYLNTEAFF
d_gene: .; j_gene: TRBJ2-1; abundance: .; len: 14; v_gene: TRBV28; CDR3nt: TGTGCCAGCAGTTCAGGGCAGTCCTACAATGAGCAGTTCTTC; CDR3aa: CASSSGQSYNEQFF
d_gene: .; j_gene: TRBJ2-2; abundance: .; len: 13; v_gene: TRBV29-1; CDR3nt: TGCAGCGTTGAGAAACAGATCGCCGGGGAGCTGTTTTTT; CDR3aa: CSVEKQIAGELFF
d_gene: .; j_gene: TRBJ2-5; abundance: .; len: 16; v_gene: TRBV5-4; CDR3nt: TGTGCCAGCAGCTTCCCACTGGCGGGGCTCCAAGAGACCCAGTACTTC; CDR3aa: CASSFPLAGLQETQYF
d_gene: .; j_gene: TRBJ2-5; abundance: many; len: 13; v_gene: TRBV7-2; CDR3nt: TGTGCCAGCAGCTTCAGGGTCCAAGAGACCCAGTACTTC; CDR3aa: CASSFRVQETQYF
d_gene: TRBD2; j_gene: TRBJ2-5; abundance: many; len: 16; v_gene: TRBV12-3/TRBV12-4; CDR3nt: TGTGCCAGCAGAATGCGGACTAGCGGGGGGCAAGAGACCCAGTACTTC; CDR3aa: CASRMRTSGGQETQYF
d_gene: .; j_gene: TRBJ1-5; abundance: many; len: 15; v_gene: TRBV19; CDR3nt: TGTGCCAGCAGGAAGGGGCCGATCCCCAATCAGCCCCAGCATTTT; CDR3aa: CASRKGPIPNQPQHF
d_gene: .; j_gene: TRBJ1-5; abundance: many; len: 14; v_gene: TRBV7-2; CDR3nt: TGTGCCAGCAGCGTGGACAGCAGGAGTCAGCCCCAGCATTTT; CDR3aa: CASSVDSRSQPQHF
d_gene: TRBD2; j_gene: TRBJ2-1; abundance: .; len: 17; v_gene: TRBV7-9; CDR3nt: TGTGCCAGCAGCTTATTTCGGCGGGAGGGCCTTTACAATGAGCAGTTCTTC; CDR3aa: CASSLFRREGLYNEQFF
d_gene: .; j_gene: TRBJ1-1; abundance: many; len: 15; v_gene: TRBV7-2; CDR3nt: TGTGCCAGCAGCTTTAGTGGGACGGTGAACACTGAAGCTTTCTTT; CDR3aa: CASSFSGTVNTEAFF
d_gene: .; j_gene: TRBJ2-2; abundance: few; len: 16; v_gene: TRBV18; CDR3nt: TGTGCCAGCTCACCACCGCGGCCCCTAAGCACCGGGGAGCTGTTTTTT; CDR3aa: CASSPPRPLSTGELFF
d_gene: .; j_gene: TRBJ2-1; abundance: few; len: 12; v_gene: TRBV12-3/TRBV12-4; CDR3nt: TGTGCCAGCAGTTCCCAGGACTGGGCGCCGTTCTTC; CDR3aa: CASSSQDWAPFF
d_gene: TRBD1; j_gene: TRBJ1-2; abundance: many; len: 13; v_gene: TRBV12-3/TRBV12-4; CDR3nt: TGTGCCAGCAGCCCGGGACAGGGAAGAGGCTACACCTTC; CDR3aa: CASSPGQGRGYTF
d_gene: TRBD2; j_gene: TRBJ2-3; abundance: many; len: 15; v_gene: TRBV7-6; CDR3nt: TGTGCCAGCCGGGAGGAGGGCCTGAGCACAGATACGCAGTATTTT; CDR3aa: CASREEGLSTDTQYF
d_gene: TRBD1; j_gene: TRBJ1-2; abundance: few; len: 13; v_gene: TRBV7-9; CDR3nt: TGTGCTATACCCGGACAGGTTAACTATGGCTACACCTTC; CDR3aa: CAIPGQVNYGYTF